This TCR beta chain was obtained from a study of blood T cell repertoires in COVID-19. Study-level background: Samples of COVID-19 (acute and convalescent) were obtained from the United States, Italy and Spain. T cells, B-cell-depleted T cells, or PBMCs supplied cDNA or gDNA.

The CDR3 spans 14 residues. V lost 6 bases to trimming and J lost 4 bases; unmatched junction nucleotides: 8. Per the germline V gene, CDR1 is SNHLY and CDR2 is FYNNEI. Methods used by the authors: Researchers report that nucleated cell counts were estimated from reference gene primer amplification. This table comes from immunoSEQ multiplex PCR, and its TCRdb copy is limited to in-frame clones, with some not included. V and J calls plus clone size are reproduced from that table; the DNA served to infer D and trimming. The data show about 300,000 clones, with 83% seen just once and 0.95% to 1.5% held by the top ten.

The chain joins TRBV2 to TRBJ2-7; 8 nucleotides align to TRBD2. This TCR was recovered from a woman between 45 and 65 years old with acute or convalescent COVID-19. Material: peripheral blood. CDR3 DNA sequence: TGTGCCAGCAGCGAGGGAGCGGGGGTATACGAGCAGTACGTC. Its translation: CASSEGAGVYEQYV.